Listed here is a single T cell receptor beta chain. This entry comes from a study of blood T cell repertoires in COVID-19. As for the study in general: Both acute and convalescent COVID-19 samples were obtained from the United States, Italy and Spain. T cells, B-cell-depleted T cells, or PBMCs supplied cDNA or gDNA.

The CDR3 extends over 14 amino acids. Germline CDR1 is SGHNT and CDR2 is YYREEE (reference sequence). The trim removed 4 bases at V and 6 bases at J, leaving 7 bases unmatched. Method: immunoSEQ multiplex PCR; TCRdb's copy keeps in-frame clones and lacks some. The table lists about 480,000 clones, 85% to 90% of them singletons. The rearrangement uses TRBV5-4 and TRBJ2-1; 7 bases match TRBD2. This sequence originates from a woman younger than 45 with acute or convalescent COVID-19. Specimen: peripheral blood. DNA for the CDR3: TGTGCCAGCAGCACCGGGGGGTTCGGCAATGAGCAGTTCTTC. This encodes CASSTGGFGNEQFF.